This TCR beta chain was sequenced during a study of blood T cell repertoires in COVID-19. The wider study: Both acute and convalescent COVID-19 samples were obtained from the United States, Italy and Spain.

Assay used: immunoSEQ multiplex PCR; TCRdb lists only in-frame clones, some missing. The data show over 250,000 clones, about 80% seen once. The CDR3 is made up of 15 amino acids. Germline V gives CDR1 GTSNPN, CDR2 SVGIG (reference sequence). J gave up 4 bases and V 2 bases, and 6 bases lay outside the gene matches. This receptor was identified in a man aged 30 to 45 with acute COVID-19. V usage is TRBV30 and J usage is TRBJ2-2; 8 bases agree with TRBD2. The sequencing input was PBMCs or T cells enriched from blood (not recorded which). In DNA, the CDR3 is TGTGCCTGGAGTTCCGGGAGGGGCGGCACCGGGGAGCTGTTTTTT. This encodes CAWSSGRGGTGELFF. Looking up the rest from reference TRBV30 and TRBJ2-2 gives the full variable domain: SQTIHQWPATLVQPVGSPLSLECTVEGTSNPNLYWYRQAAGRGLQLLFYSVGIGQISSEVPQNLSASRPQDRQFILSSKKLLLSDSGFYLCAWSSGRGGTGELFFGEGSRLTVL.